The 26 T cell receptor beta chains reported below all come from one sample, sequenced in a study of T cell responses to AZD1222 COVID-19 vaccine. Sequencing used immunoSEQ multiplex PCR; TCRdb keeps in-frame clones, though not all of them. This sample has fewer than 120,000 clones; roughly four fifths occur once, and the top ten carry approximately 4.6%. Material: peripheral blood, obtained on day 0 of AZD1222 vaccination. Receptor source: an adult in good health.

The chain joins TRBV3-1 (or the pseudogene TRBV3-2) to TRBJ2-3; the match to TRBD1 covers 7 bases. V lost 1 base to trimming and J lost 4 bases; unmatched junction nucleotides: 5. Germline loops: CDR1 LGHDT, CDR2 YNNKEL (reference sequence). The CDR3 length is 15 residues. The CDR3 DNA is TGTGCCAGCAGCCAAGGCAGGGGGAAGTCAGATACGCAGTATTTT. This sequence encodes CASSQGRGKSDTQYF.

This rearrangement joins TRBV9 to TRBJ1-1; D might be TRBD1 (6 bases). This CDR3 comprises 15 residues. V lost 3 bases and J lost 5, with 17 bases in between. Germline assignment: CDR1 SGDLS and CDR2 YYNGEE. The chain's CDR3 is CASSDYRAGGTEAFF. Written as DNA, the CDR3 is TGTGCCAGCAGCGACTACAGGGCTGGAGGGACTGAAGCTTTCTTT.

This rearrangement joins TRBV7-2 to TRBJ1-4, with 7 bases matching TRBD1. The germline V gene has CDR1 SGHTA and CDR2 FQGNSA. There are 14 residues in the CDR3. The V segment lost 6 bases and the J segment 8 bases; nucleotides outside the gene matches: 9. The CDR3 here is CASSLLGQREKLFF. The CDR3 coding sequence is TGTGCCAGCAGTCTTCTGGGACAGCGCGAAAAACTGTTTTTT.

The genes are TRBV4-1 and TRBJ1-1, with D tentatively TRBD1 (5 bases). V lost 2 bases, J lost 1 base, and 11 bases lay in between. Looked up from germline, CDR1 is MGHRA and CDR2 is YSYEKL. CDR3 length: 15 residues. Here the CDR3 DNA reads TGCGCCAGCAGCCAATTCTCCGGGGGGAACACTGAAGCTTTCTTT. Translated, it gives CASSQFSGGNTEAFF.

The J gene is TRBJ1-5, the V gene TRBV19; 11 positions match TRBD1. Germline-derived CDR1 and CDR2 are LNHDA and SQIVND (reference sequence). Trimming cost V 7 bases and J 0 bases; bases outside gene matches: 8. This CDR3 has 17 amino acids. As DNA, the CDR3 is TGTGCCAGTAAATGGACAGGGGGCGGTAATAGCAATCAGCCCCAGCATTTT. Translated: CASKWTGGGNSNQPQHF. Drawing the rest from reference TRBV19 and TRBJ1-5, the complete variable domain is DGGITQSPKYLFRKEGQNVTLSCEQNLNHDAMYWYRQDPGQGLRLIYYSQIVNDFQKGDIAEGYSVSREKKESFPLTVTSAQKNPTAFYLCASKWTGGGNSNQPQHFGDGTRLSIL.

The V gene is TRBV5-1, the J gene TRBJ2-3; 10 nucleotides align to TRBD2. The CDR3 is 15 residues long. Germline CDR1 SGHRS, CDR2 YFSETQ. V shed 4 bases, J shed 4 bases, and the junction held 6 bases outside the gene matches. The CDR3 DNA reads TGCGCCAGCAGCCGCACTAGCGGGGTGGCAGATACGCAGTATTTT. Protein sequence: CASSRTSGVADTQYF. The full variable domain, in which reference TRBV5-1 and TRBJ2-3 provide the parts outside the CDR3, is KAGVTQTPRYLIKTRGQQVTLSCSPISGHRSVSWYQQTPGQGLQFLFEYFSETQRNKGNFPGRFSGRQFSNSRSEMNVSTLELGDSALYLCASSRTSGVADTQYFGPGTRLTVL.

The chain couples TRBV5-1 to TRBJ1-2; the D gene is possibly TRBD1 (6 bases). The CDR3 has 15 amino acids. Germline assignment: CDR1 SGHRS and CDR2 YFSETQ. V was trimmed by 3 bases and J by 4 bases, leaving 16 bases between them. This CDR3 is CASSSQVTGIYGYTF. CDR3 DNA sequence: TGCGCCAGCAGCTCACAAGTCACAGGGATCTATGGCTACACCTTC.

This chain joins TRBV7-2 and TRBJ1-2, with D unresolved. From germline, CDR1 is SGHTA and CDR2 FQGNSA. The V end lost 7 bases, the J end lost 4 bases, and 10 bases lay between the germline ends. The CDR3 covers 12 residues. The CDR3 DNA is TGTGCCAGCACCACTACTACCTATGGCTACACCTTC. This gives the protein CASTTTTYGYTF.

The table lists this clone with a few counts. This chain links TRBV27 with TRBJ2-3, with D unresolved. From germline, CDR1 is MNHEY and CDR2 SMNVEV (reference sequence). CDR3 size: 14 residues. Trimming left V 0 bases short and J 1 base short, with 5 bases between. The CDR3 region is CASSLSGGTDTQYF. CDR3 in DNA: TGTGCCAGCAGTTTATCGGGTGGCACAGATACGCAGTATTTT.

The chain is built from TRBV2 and TRBJ2-2; no clear D. The CDR3 extends over 12 amino acids. Deletions cut 7 bases from V and 7 bases from J, with 10 bases between. CDR1 SNHLY and CDR2 FYNNEI come from the germline V gene. The CDR3 here is CASTEGFGELFF. In DNA, the CDR3 is TGTGCCAGCACCGAAGGGTTCGGGGAGCTGTTTTTT.

This clone was counted only a few times. The genes are TRBV14 and TRBJ1-6; 9 bases match TRBD1. The ends lost 4 bases at V and 14 bases at J; junction bases unmatched: 9. The CDR3 is made up of 14 amino acids. Germline values: CDR1 SGHDN, CDR2 FVKESK. The CDR3 is CASSPGTGYWSLHF. CDR3 nucleotides: TGTGCCAGCAGCCCCGGGACAGGGTATTGGTCCCTCCACTTT.

This clone is termed medium-sized (0.01 to 0.1%). The gene calls are TRBV27 and TRBJ2-7, with TRBD2 matching 9 bases. V trimming: 8 bases; J trimming: 0 bases; junction bases outside the gene matches: 8. Germline-derived CDR1 and CDR2 are MNHEY and SMNVEV (reference sequence). The CDR3 consists of 15 residues. The CDR3, as DNA: TGTGCCAGCCACACCGTACTAGCGGGCTCCTACGAGCAGTACTTC. Protein sequence: CASHTVLAGSYEQYF.

J is TRBJ1-1 and V is TRBV28, with D possibly matching TRBD1 (5 bases). Germline lookup yields CDR1 MDHEN and CDR2 SYDVKM. The CDR3 contains 13 residues. V lost 3 bases and J 5 bases, leaving 10 bases between the germline ends. DNA for the CDR3: TGTGCCAGCAGTTTGGGTGGGGGGACTGAAGCTTTCTTT. Amino acid sequence: CASSLGGGTEAFF. Looking up the rest from reference TRBV28 and TRBJ1-1 gives the full variable domain: DVKVTQSSRYLVKRTGEKVFLECVQDMDHENMFWYRQDPGLGLRLIYFSYDVKMKEKGDIPEGYSVSREKKERFSLILESASTNQTSMYLCASSLGGGTEAFFGQGTRLTVV.

The chain employs TRBV28 and TRBJ2-1, with 12 bases identical to TRBD2. This CDR3 is built from 15 residues. Germline V gene data show CDR1 as MDHEN and CDR2 as SYDVKM. With 6 bases clipped from V and 10 bases from J, the junction kept 10 bases outside the gene matches. The CDR3 protein is CASRTPSGRAWEQFF. Here the CDR3 DNA reads TGTGCCAGCAGAACCCCTAGCGGGAGGGCCTGGGAGCAGTTCTTC.

This chain uses TRBV25-1 with TRBJ1-4; D call uncertain. Germline V gene sequence: CDR1 MGHDK, CDR2 SYGVNS. CDR3 size: 13 residues. The V gene lost 6 bases and the J gene lost 8 bases, with 13 bases spanning the gap. For the CDR3, the DNA is TGTGCCAGCAGCGAAGTCTCCGGGGAAAAACTGTTTTTT. Amino acids: CASSEVSGEKLFF. The complete variable domain, with remaining parts taken from reference TRBV25-1 and TRBJ1-4, reads EADIYQTPRYLVIGTGKKITLECSQTMGHDKMYWYQQDPGMELHLIHYSYGVNSTEKGDLSSESTVSRIRTEHFPLTLESARPSHTSQYLCASSEVSGEKLFFGSGTQLSVL.

This clone occurred once. The V gene is TRBV18, the J gene TRBJ1-2, with D maybe TRBD1 (6 bases). V lost 2 bases and J 8 bases, leaving 12 bases between the germline ends. This CDR3 has 13 amino acids. The germline V gene has CDR1 KGHSH and CDR2 LQKENI. The CDR3 region has the DNA TGTGCCAGCTCACCAACAGGGCAGTGGGGCTACACCTTC. It yields the protein CASSPTGQWGYTF.

V and J are TRBV7-2 and TRBJ2-5, with 9 bases matching TRBD2. Trimming at V came to 2 bases and at J to 2 bases, leaving 6 bases not matched to a gene. Germline lookup yields CDR1 SGHTA and CDR2 FQGNSA. The CDR3 spans 16 residues. The CDR3 DNA follows: TGTGCCAGCAGCTTAATCGCAGCGGGGGGACAAGAGACCCAGTACTTC. Amino acids: CASSLIAAGGQETQYF.

In its sample, this clone was seen once. The chain joins TRBV20-1 to TRBJ2-4; D is perhaps TRBD2 (5 bases). Germline-derived CDR1 and CDR2 are DFQATT and SNEGSKA (reference sequence). V was shortened by 3 bases and J by 0 bases, with 21 bases between the two germline ends. The CDR3 spans 18 residues. The CDR3 DNA reads TGCAGTGCTAGTTTAGGGCGGGCCTCCAATATAGCCAAAAACATTCAGTACTTC. This codes for CSASLGRASNIAKNIQYF.

The V gene is TRBV6-5, the J gene TRBJ1-5; D not certain. Looked up from germline, CDR1 is MNHEY and CDR2 is SVGAGI. The V gene lost 6 bases and the J gene lost 0 bases, with 12 bases spanning the gap. The CDR3 runs 15 residues. For the CDR3, the DNA is TGTGCCAGCAGCTCGGTCAGATATAGCAATCAGCCCCAGCATTTT. Translating gives CASSSVRYSNQPQHF.

This chain joins TRBV6-4 and TRBJ2-2; TRBD1 agrees at 8 bases. The CDR3 is made up of 15 amino acids. Trimming cost V 8 bases and J 1 base; bases outside gene matches: 6. The germline V gene has CDR1 MRHNA and CDR2 SNTAGT. The CDR3 sequence: CASSWTGLNTGELFF. Written as DNA, the CDR3 is TGTGCCAGCTCCTGGACAGGGCTGAACACCGGGGAGCTGTTTTTT.

This clone was detected ten times or more. The rearrangement joins TRBV18 to TRBJ2-5, with D uncertain. From germline, CDR1 is KGHSH and CDR2 LQKENI. The CDR3 is 15 residues long. The V end was cut by 0 bases, the J end by 5 bases, with 13 bases between. The CDR3 DNA reads as TGTGCCAGCTCACCACCGGGTCAGCCCCGGGAGACCCAGTACTTC. Encoded protein: CASSPPGQPRETQYF.

This clone has just one count. The V call is TRBV9, the J call TRBJ2-1, with TRBD2 identical over 12 bases. The CDR3 loop spans 18 amino acids. The V and J ends lost 2 bases and 1 base, in that order; junction bases with no gene match: 7. Germline V CDR1 and CDR2: SGDLS, YYNGEE. CDR3 bases: TGTGCCAGCAGCGTCCGACTAGCGGGAGTTGGGTCCTACAATGAGCAGTTCTTC. It translates to CASSVRLAGVGSYNEQFF.

CDR3 in DNA: TGTGCCAGCAGTTACACCTTTGGCGGGGGTTTCCACGAGCAGTACTTC. Translation gives CASSYTFGGGFHEQYF. The gene calls are TRBV6-5 and TRBJ2-7; TRBD2 agrees at 7 bases. V trimming: 2 bases; J trimming: 5 bases; junction bases outside the gene matches: 12. CDR1 and CDR2 from the germline V gene are MNHEY and SVGAGI. The CDR3 has 16 amino acids.

The chain combines TRBV10-2 with TRBJ1-5, with D maybe TRBD1 (5 bases). V lost 3 bases, J lost 4 bases, and 13 bases lay in between. The CDR3 runs 15 residues. The germline V gene has CDR1 WSHSY and CDR2 SAAADI. Here the CDR3 DNA reads TGCGCCAGCAGTGATGAGGGGATCGGTAATCAGCCCCAGCATTTT. Translation: CASSDEGIGNQPQHF.

The chain links TRBV7-9 to TRBJ1-5; possible D gene TRBD1, 6 bases. Germline V lookup: CDR1 SEHNR, CDR2 FQNEAQ (reference sequence). V lost 5 bases and J lost 6, with 14 bases in between. The CDR3 consists of 14 residues. This CDR3 is CASSPRAGAQPQHF. The CDR3 DNA reads TGTGCCAGCAGCCCGAGGGCGGGGGCTCAGCCCCAGCATTTT.

A few counts support this clone. This chain joins TRBV11-2 and TRBJ2-2, with a weak D call TRBD2 (6 bases). The germline V gene encodes CDR1 SGHAT and CDR2 FQNNGV. The V and J ends lost 7 bases and 8 bases respectively, with 14 bases between them. CDR3 length equals 13 residues. The CDR3 region has the DNA TGTGCCAGCACCTTGGGAGGACTTGGGGAGCTGTTTTTT. Amino acids: CASTLGGLGELFF.